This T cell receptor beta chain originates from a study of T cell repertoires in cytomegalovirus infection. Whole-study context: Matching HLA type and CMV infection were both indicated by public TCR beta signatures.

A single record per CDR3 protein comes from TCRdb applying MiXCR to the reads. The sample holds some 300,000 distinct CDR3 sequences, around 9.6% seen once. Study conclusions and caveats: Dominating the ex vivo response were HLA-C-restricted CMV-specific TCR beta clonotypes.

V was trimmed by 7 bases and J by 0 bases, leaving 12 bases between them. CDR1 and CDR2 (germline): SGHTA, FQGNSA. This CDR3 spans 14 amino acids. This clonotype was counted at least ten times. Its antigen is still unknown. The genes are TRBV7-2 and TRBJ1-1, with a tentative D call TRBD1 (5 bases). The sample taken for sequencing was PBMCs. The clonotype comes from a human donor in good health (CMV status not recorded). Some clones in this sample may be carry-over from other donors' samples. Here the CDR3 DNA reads TGTGCCAGCACGGGGACGTACATGAACACTGAAGCTTTCTTT. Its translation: CASTGTYMNTEAFF.